The T cell receptor (beta chain) under discussion was sequenced for a study of blood T cell repertoires in COVID-19. Some clones are missing from TCRdb's copy, which holds only in-frame ones; the method was immunoSEQ multiplex PCR. The sample carries roughly 500,000 clones, less than 90% recorded once. The CDR3 runs 13 residues. CDR1 and CDR2 (germline): SNHLY, FYNNEI. Trimming shortened V by 7 bases and J by 6 bases, and 10 bases separated the two germline ends. The chain is built from TRBV2 and TRBJ1-6; D is possibly TRBD1 (5 bases). This clonotype originated in a woman in her sixties or seventies who had recovered from COVID-19. The sample comprised PBMCs or T cells enriched from blood (not recorded which). The CDR3 here is CASNGDSNSPLHF. The CDR3 bases are TGTGCCAGCAATGGGGACTCTAATTCACCCCTCCACTTT.